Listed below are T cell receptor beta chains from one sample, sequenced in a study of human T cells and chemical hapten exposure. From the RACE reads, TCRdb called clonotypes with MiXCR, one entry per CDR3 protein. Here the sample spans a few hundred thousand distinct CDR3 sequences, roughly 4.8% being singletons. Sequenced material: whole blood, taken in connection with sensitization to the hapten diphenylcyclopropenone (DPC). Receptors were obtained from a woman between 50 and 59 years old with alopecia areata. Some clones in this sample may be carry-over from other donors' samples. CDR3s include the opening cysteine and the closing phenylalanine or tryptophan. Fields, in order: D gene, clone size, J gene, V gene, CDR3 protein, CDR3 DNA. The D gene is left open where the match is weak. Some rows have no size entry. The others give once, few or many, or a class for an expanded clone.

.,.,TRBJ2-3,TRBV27,CASSWGTGTDTQYF,TGTGCCAGCAGTTGGGGAACCGGCACAGATACGCAGTATTTT
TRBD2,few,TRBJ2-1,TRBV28,CASIGTSQIF,TGTGCCAGCATCGGGACTAGCCAAATCTTC
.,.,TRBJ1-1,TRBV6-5,CAIARNRVRGMNTEAFF,TGTGCCATTGCGAGAAACAGGGTTAGGGGCATGAACACTGAAGCTTTCTTT
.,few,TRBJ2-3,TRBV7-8,CASSVIGGGTDTQYF,TGTGCCAGCAGCGTGATAGGAGGGGGGACAGATACGCAGTATTTT
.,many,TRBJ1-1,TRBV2,CASSSRTVNTEAFF,TGTGCCAGCAGTTCGCGAACAGTGAACACTGAAGCTTTCTTT
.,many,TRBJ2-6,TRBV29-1,CSVEEWGNSGANVLTF,TGCAGCGTTGAAGAGTGGGGGAACTCTGGGGCCAACGTCCTGACTTTC
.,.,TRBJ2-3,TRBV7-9,CASSWFREVADTQYF,TGTGCCAGCAGCTGGTTCAGGGAGGTTGCAGATACGCAGTATTTT
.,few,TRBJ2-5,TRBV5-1,CASSLDGAMVETQYF,TGCGCCAGCAGCTTGGACGGAGCGATGGTAGAGACCCAGTACTTC
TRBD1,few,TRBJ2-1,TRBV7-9,CASSPRTGKFF,TGTGCCAGCAGCCCCAGGACAGGGAAGTTCTTC
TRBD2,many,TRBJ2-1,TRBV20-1,CSAWTSGSEQFF,TGCAGTGCTTGGACTAGCGGGAGCGAGCAGTTCTTC
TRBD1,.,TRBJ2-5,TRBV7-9,CASSWGQYETQYF,TGTGCCAGCAGTTGGGGACAGTACGAGACCCAGTACTTC
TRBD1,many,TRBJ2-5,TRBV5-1,CASTGVGQGPETQYF,TGCGCCAGCACGGGCGTGGGACAGGGACCAGAGACCCAGTACTTC
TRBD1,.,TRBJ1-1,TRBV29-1,CSGLQGYTEAFF,TGCAGCGGCTTACAGGGGTACACTGAAGCTTTCTTT
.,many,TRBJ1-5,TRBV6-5,CASSLGRRQPQHF,TGTGCCAGCAGTCTAGGGCGCCGGCAGCCCCAGCATTTT
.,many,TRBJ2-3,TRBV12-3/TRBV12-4,CASTGGGPYTQYF,TGTGCCAGCACGGGAGGGGGCCCATATACGCAGTATTTT
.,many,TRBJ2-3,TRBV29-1,CSVGAGGGTDTQYF,TGCAGCGTTGGGGCTGGTGGAGGCACAGATACGCAGTATTTT
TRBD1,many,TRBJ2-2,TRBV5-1,CASGQGAQNTGELFF,TGCGCCAGCGGACAGGGGGCGCAGAACACCGGGGAGCTGTTTTTT
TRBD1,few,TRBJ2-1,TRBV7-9,CASSGRQGVSYNEQFF,TGTGCCAGCAGCGGCCGACAGGGGGTCTCCTACAATGAGCAGTTCTTC
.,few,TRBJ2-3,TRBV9,CASSVLASTDTQYF,TGTGCCAGCAGCGTCCTCGCGAGCACAGATACGCAGTATTTT
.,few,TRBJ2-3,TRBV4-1,CASSQDGAGRTDTQYF,TGCGCCAGCAGCCAAGATGGGGCAGGGAGGACAGATACGCAGTATTTT
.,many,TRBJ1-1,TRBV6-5,CASSKGLNTEAFF,TGTGCCAGCAGTAAAGGGCTGAACACTGAAGCTTTCTTT
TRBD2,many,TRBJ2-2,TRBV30,CAWSESRGAGELFF,TGTGCCTGGAGTGAAAGTCGGGGGGCCGGGGAGCTGTTTTTT
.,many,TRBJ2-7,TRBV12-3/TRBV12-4,CASSLVGQQYF,TGTGCCAGCAGTTTAGTCGGGCAGCAGTACTTC
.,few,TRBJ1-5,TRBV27,CASSHGPGQPQHF,TGTGCCAGCAGCCACGGCCCCGGTCAGCCCCAGCATTTT
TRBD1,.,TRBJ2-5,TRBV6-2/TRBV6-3,CASSSGTGWNQETQYF,TGTGCCAGCAGTTCCGGGACAGGGTGGAATCAAGAGACCCAGTACTTC
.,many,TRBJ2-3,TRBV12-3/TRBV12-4,CASSFGGDTQYF,TGTGCCAGCAGTTTCGGAGGAGATACGCAGTATTTT
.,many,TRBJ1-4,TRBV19,CASSIGTATNEKLFF,TGTGCCAGTAGTATAGGGACGGCAACTAATGAAAAACTGTTTTTT
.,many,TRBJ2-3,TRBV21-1,CASTTLPRGPCTDTQYF,TGTGCCAGCACTACACTCCCGAGGGGACCGTGCACAGATACGCAGTATTTT
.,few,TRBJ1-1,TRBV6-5,CASSYPPQRQNTEAFF,TGTGCCAGCAGTTATCCACCGCAACGCCAGAACACTGAAGCTTTCTTT
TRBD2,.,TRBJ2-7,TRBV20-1,CSAPRPGLAPGEQYF,TGCAGTGCTCCCCGTCCGGGACTAGCCCCGGGTGAGCAGTACTTC
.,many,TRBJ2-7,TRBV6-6,CASRPSSYEQYF,TGTGCCAGCAGACCCAGCTCCTACGAGCAGTACTTC
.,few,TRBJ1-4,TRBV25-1,CASSEAGLELKLFF,TGTGCCAGCAGTGAAGCAGGGCTTGAGTTGAAACTGTTTTTT
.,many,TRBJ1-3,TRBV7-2,CASSPTLSGNTIYF,TGTGCCAGCAGCCCGACCCTCTCTGGAAACACCATATATTTT